This T cell receptor beta chain was recovered during a study of T-cell reconstitution after alpha-beta-depleted transplantation in children. Overall study results and limits: At around two months after transplant, the alpha-beta T cells were reportedly derived from several hundred expanded clones that came from non-depleted graft cells.

Unique molecular identifiers were incorporated during preparation of the TCRbeta library. In TCRdb, the PCR reads were re-called with MiXCR into one record per CDR3 protein. The data hold under 250,000 distinct CDR3 sequences, with under 8.5% observed a single time. This clonotype was recorded at least ten times. Its antigen is not known. The source was PBMCs, collected before TCRalphabeta/CD19-depleted stem cell transplant. The receptor was isolated from a boy aged 2 to 10 with acute lymphoblastic leukemia, due to receive a stem cell transplant.

The CDR3 DNA reads as TGTGCCATCGTCCGGGCGGGATGGGCAGATACGCAGTATTTT. Its protein is CAIVRAGWADTQYF. This rearrangement joins TRBV12-3 or TRBV12-4 to TRBJ2-3; TRBD2 might be the D (6 bases). The CDR3 length is 14 residues. The ends were cut back, 10 bases at V and 4 bases at J, with 18 bases in the middle.